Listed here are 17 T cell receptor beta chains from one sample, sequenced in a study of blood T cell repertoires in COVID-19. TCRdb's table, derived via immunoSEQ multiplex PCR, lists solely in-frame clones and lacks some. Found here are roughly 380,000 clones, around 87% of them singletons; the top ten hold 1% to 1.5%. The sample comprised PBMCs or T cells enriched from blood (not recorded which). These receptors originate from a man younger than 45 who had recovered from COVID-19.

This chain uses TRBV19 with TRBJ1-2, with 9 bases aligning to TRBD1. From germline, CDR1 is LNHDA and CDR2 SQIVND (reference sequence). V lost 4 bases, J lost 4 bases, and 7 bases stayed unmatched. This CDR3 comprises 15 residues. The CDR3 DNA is TGTGCCAGTAGTACCGACAGGGGGAGAATCTATGGCTACACCTTC. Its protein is CASSTDRGRIYGYTF.

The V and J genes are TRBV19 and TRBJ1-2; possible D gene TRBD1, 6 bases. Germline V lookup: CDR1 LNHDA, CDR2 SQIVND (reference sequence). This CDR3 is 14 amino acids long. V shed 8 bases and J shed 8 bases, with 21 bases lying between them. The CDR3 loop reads CASGPLQGNRGYTF. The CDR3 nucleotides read TGTGCCAGTGGGCCCCTTCAGGGGAATCGGGGCTACACCTTC. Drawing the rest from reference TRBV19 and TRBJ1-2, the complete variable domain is DGGITQSPKYLFRKEGQNVTLSCEQNLNHDAMYWYRQDPGQGLRLIYYSQIVNDFQKGDIAEGYSVSREKKESFPLTVTSAQKNPTAFYLCASGPLQGNRGYTFGSGTRLTVV.

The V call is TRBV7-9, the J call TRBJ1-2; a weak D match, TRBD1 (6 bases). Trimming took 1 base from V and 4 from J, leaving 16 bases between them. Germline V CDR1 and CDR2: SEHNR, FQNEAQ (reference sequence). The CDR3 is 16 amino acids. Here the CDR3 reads CASSLGRDTPGYGYTF. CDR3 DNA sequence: TGTGCCAGCAGCTTAGGCCGGGACACCCCGGGCTATGGCTACACCTTC.

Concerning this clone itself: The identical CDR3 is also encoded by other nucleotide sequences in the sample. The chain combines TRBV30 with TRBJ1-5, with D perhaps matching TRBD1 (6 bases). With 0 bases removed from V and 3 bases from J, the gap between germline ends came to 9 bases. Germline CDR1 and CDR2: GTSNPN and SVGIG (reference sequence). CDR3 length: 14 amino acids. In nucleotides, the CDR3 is TGTGCCTGGAGTGTCGGGGGGGCCAATCAGCCCCAGCATTTT. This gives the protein CAWSVGGANQPQHF. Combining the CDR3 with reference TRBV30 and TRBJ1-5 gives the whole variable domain SQTIHQWPATLVQPVGSPLSLECTVEGTSNPNLYWYRQAAGRGLQLLFYSVGIGQISSEVPQNLSASRPQDRQFILSSKKLLLSDSGFYLCAWSVGGANQPQHFGDGTRLSIL.

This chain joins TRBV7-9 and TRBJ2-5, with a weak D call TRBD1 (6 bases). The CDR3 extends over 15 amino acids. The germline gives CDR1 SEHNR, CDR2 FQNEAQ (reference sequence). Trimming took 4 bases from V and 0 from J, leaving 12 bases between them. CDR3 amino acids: CASSSRDTNQETQYF. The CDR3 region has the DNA TGTGCCAGCAGCTCACGGGACACCAACCAAGAGACCCAGTACTTC.

CDR3 nucleotides: TGTGCCACCAGCCCCCGGCTGGACAGGGGAGGGGATGAAAAACTGTTTTTT. It specifies CATSPRLDRGGDEKLFF. The V and J genes are TRBV15 and TRBJ1-4, with 9 positions matching TRBD1. Per germline, CDR1 LNHNV and CDR2 YYDKDF (reference sequence). The CDR3 has 17 amino acids. The ends lost 5 bases at V and 6 bases at J; junction bases unmatched: 13.

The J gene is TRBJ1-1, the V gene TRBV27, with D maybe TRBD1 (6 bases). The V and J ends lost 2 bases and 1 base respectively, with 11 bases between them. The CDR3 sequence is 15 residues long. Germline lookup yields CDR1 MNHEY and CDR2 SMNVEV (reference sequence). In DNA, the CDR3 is TGTGCCAGCAGTTTAGTCTCGGGACAGAACACTGAAGCTTTCTTT. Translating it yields CASSLVSGQNTEAFF.

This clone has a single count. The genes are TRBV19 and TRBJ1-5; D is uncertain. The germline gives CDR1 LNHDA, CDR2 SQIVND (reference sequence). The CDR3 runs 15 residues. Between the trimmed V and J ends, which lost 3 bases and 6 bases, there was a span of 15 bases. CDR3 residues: CASSISLKPPQPQHF. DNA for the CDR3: TGTGCCAGTAGTATTAGTTTGAAGCCACCTCAGCCCCAGCATTTT.

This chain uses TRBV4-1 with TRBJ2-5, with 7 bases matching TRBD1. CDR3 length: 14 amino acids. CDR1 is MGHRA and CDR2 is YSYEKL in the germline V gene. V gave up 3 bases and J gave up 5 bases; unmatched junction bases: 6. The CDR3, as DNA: TGCGCCAGCAGCCACACAGGGGTTCGGGAGACCCAGTACTTC. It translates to CASSHTGVRETQYF.

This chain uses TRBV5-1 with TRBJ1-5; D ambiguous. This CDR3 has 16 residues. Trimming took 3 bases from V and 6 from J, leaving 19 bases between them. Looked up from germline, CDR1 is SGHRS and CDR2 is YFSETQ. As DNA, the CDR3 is TGCGCCAGCAGCTCTGGAGTCGCTGGGTCGGGTCAGCCCCAGCATTTT. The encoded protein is CASSSGVAGSGQPQHF.

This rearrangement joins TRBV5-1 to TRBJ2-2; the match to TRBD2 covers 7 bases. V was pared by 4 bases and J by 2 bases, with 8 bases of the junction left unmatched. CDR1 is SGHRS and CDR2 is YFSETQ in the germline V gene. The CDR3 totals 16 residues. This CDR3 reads CASSATSSGNTGELFF. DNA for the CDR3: TGCGCCAGCAGCGCTACCTCTAGCGGAAACACCGGGGAGCTGTTTTTT. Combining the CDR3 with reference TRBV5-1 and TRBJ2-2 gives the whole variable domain KAGVTQTPRYLIKTRGQQVTLSCSPISGHRSVSWYQQTPGQGLQFLFEYFSETQRNKGNFPGRFSGRQFSNSRSEMNVSTLELGDSALYLCASSATSSGNTGELFFGEGSRLTVL.

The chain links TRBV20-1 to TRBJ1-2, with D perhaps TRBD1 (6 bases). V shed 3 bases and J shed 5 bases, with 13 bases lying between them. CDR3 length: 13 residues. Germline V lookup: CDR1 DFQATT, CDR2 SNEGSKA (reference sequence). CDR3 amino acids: CSASDGGAYGYTF. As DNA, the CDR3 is TGCAGTGCTAGTGATGGGGGGGCGTATGGCTACACCTTC.

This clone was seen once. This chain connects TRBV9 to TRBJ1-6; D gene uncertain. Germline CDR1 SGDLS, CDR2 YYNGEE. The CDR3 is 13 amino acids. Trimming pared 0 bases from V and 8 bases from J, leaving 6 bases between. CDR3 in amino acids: CASSVELYSPLHF. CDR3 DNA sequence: TGTGCCAGCAGCGTAGAACTCTATTCACCCCTCCACTTT.

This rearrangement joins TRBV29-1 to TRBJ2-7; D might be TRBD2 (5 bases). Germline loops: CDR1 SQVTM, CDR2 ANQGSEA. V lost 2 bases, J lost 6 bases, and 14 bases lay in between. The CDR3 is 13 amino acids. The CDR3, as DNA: TGCAGCGTTGAATCCACGGGCCGGGGCGAGCAGTACTTC. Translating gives CSVESTGRGEQYF.

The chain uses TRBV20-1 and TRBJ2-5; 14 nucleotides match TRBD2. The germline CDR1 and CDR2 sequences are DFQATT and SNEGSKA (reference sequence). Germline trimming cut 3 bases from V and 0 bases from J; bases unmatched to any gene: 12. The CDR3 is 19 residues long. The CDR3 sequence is CSASGGGTSGGAYQETQYF. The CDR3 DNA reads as TGCAGTGCTAGTGGGGGTGGGACTAGCGGGGGAGCGTACCAAGAGACCCAGTACTTC.

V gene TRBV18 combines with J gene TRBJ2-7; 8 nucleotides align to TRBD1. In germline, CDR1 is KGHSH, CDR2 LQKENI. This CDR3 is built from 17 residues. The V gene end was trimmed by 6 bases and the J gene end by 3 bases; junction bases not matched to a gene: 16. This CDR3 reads CASSTGTGYAGGYEQYF. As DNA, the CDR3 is TGTGCCAGCTCTACCGGGACAGGATATGCTGGCGGCTACGAGCAGTACTTC.

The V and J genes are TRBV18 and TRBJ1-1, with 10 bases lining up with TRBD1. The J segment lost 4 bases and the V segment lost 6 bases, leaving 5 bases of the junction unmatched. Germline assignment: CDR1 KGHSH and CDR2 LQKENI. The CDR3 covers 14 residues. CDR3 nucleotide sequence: TGTGCCAGCTCCTCCGGACAGGGGGGCACTGAAGCTTTCTTT. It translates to CASSSGQGGTEAFF.